The next 13 T cell receptor beta chains were all read from a single sample in a study of early T cells in non-severe SARS-CoV-2 infection (dated by TCRdb to the early 2020s). The library was prepared using 5' RACE. Sequencing relied on a NextSeq 500. TCRdb handled the public reads itself, with Q25 trimming in fastp and clone calling in MiXCR, and kept productive beta chains. Rows are combined by CDR3 protein, so each entry shows the most common genes and DNA. This sample gives about 34,000 distinct CDR3 sequences in total; 4.5% to 6.5% of them show up just once. Approximately 6.6% of the sample goes to the ten largest clones. Specimen: whole blood. These receptors were collected from an adult who was a healthcare worker with PCR-confirmed SARS-CoV-2 infection or an uninfected control (not recorded which).

This clonotype was seen ten or more times. V is TRBV12-3 or TRBV12-4 and J is TRBJ2-7; no clear D gene. This CDR3 is built from 11 residues. The germline V and J ends were trimmed by 5 bases and 7 bases, with 9 bases remaining between them. This CDR3 reads CASSTTREQYF. CDR3 nucleotide sequence: TGTGCCAGCAGTACGACGAGGGAGCAGTACTTC.

DNA for the CDR3: TGCGCCAGCAGCTCGGATCAGGGTGTTCAGCCCCAGCATTTT. Its translation is CASSSDQGVQPQHF. This rearrangement joins TRBV5-1 to TRBJ1-5, with a tentative D call TRBD1 (5 bases). This CDR3 region has 14 residues. V was shortened by 3 bases and J by 6 bases, with 13 bases between the two germline ends. Germline V CDR1 and CDR2: SGHRS, YFSETQ.

This clonotype showed up many times. This chain uses TRBV19 with TRBJ2-1; 9 nucleotides align to TRBD2. This CDR3 comprises 15 residues. Trimming removed 5 bases from V and 3 bases from J; junction bases left unmatched: 5. Germline CDR1 LNHDA, CDR2 SQIVND (reference sequence). The CDR3 DNA reads as TGTGCCAGTAGTCCCTTGACTAGCGGCTACAATGAGCAGTTCTTC. It codes for CASSPLTSGYNEQFF.

This clonotype occurred many times. The chain recombines TRBV28 with TRBJ2-4; no definite D call. Germline V gives CDR1 MDHEN, CDR2 SYDVKM. There are 13 residues in the CDR3. The V gene lost 5 bases and the J gene lost 8 bases, with 13 bases spanning the gap. CDR3 DNA: TGTGCCAGCAGTCAGGTCTTTGGGGACATTCAGTACTTC. It codes for CASSQVFGDIQYF.

The chain has TRBV6-6 and TRBJ1-2; 10 bases align to TRBD1. Germline trimming cut 4 bases from V and 2 bases from J; bases unmatched to any gene: 10. The CDR3 totals 17 residues. Germline lookup yields CDR1 MNHNY and CDR2 SVGAGI (reference sequence). The CDR3 spells CASSLPPGQGYNYGYTF. The CDR3 coding sequence is TGTGCCAGCAGTTTACCTCCGGGACAGGGGTACAACTATGGCTACACCTTC.

This clonotype has at least ten counts. The chain combines TRBV10-2 with TRBJ2-5, with D unclear. The CDR3 extends over 12 amino acids. In germline, CDR1 is WSHSY, CDR2 SAAADI. Trimming cost V 4 bases and J 1 base, with 4 bases left between them. The CDR3 coding sequence is TGCGCCAGCAGTGCGGTCCAAGAGACCCAGTACTTC. Protein sequence: CASSAVQETQYF.

The sample holds a few counts of this clonotype. V gene TRBV7-2 combines with J gene TRBJ2-1; 9 nucleotides match TRBD2. V lost 9 bases to trimming and J lost 4 bases; unmatched junction nucleotides: 13. The CDR3 spans 16 residues. CDR1 and CDR2 from the germline V gene are SGHTA and FQGNSA. CDR3 coding DNA: TGTGCCAGTTTGCCAGCCCTAGCGGGGCAATACAATGAGCAGTTCTTC. Translated, it gives CASLPALAGQYNEQFF.

This clonotype was seen repeatedly, ten times or more. V gene TRBV27 combines with J gene TRBJ1-5; D is possibly TRBD1 (5 bases). The CDR3 loop spans 15 amino acids. Germline values: CDR1 MNHEY, CDR2 SMNVEV (reference sequence). Trimming left V 5 bases short and J 7 bases short, with 18 bases between. DNA of the CDR3: TGTGCCAGCAGTCTAGAATCCGGGGGACGACAGCCCCAGCATTTT. Translation gives CASSLESGGRQPQHF.

Of note for this clonotype: A read error is possible here, since a much larger clone lies one base away. The V call is TRBV24-1, the J call TRBJ2-1; D call uncertain. CDR3 length equals 12 residues. Germline-derived CDR1 and CDR2 are KGHDR and SFDVKD. CDR3 in DNA: TGTGTCACCAGTGCTCTTGATGGGGAGCAGTTCTTC. Its protein is CVTSALDGEQFF.

This clonotype has at least ten counts. The genes are TRBV7-9 and TRBJ1-4; 8 bases map to TRBD1. Germline CDR1 and CDR2: SEHNR and FQNEAQ (reference sequence). The CDR3 has 14 residues. The V and J ends lost 5 bases and 3 bases, in that order; junction bases with no gene match: 2. The DNA for the CDR3 is TGTGCCAGCAGCCAGACAGGGGCTAATGAAAAACTGTTTTTT. Translated, it gives CASSQTGANEKLFF.

This clonotype was found many times. The rearrangement joins TRBV10-3 to TRBJ2-1; TRBD2 might be the D (6 bases). The CDR3 runs to 13 residues. The V end was cut by 6 bases, the J end by 7 bases, with 13 bases between. Germline CDR1 and CDR2: ENHRY and SYGVKD. CDR3 loop: CAIRPGLLNEQFF. CDR3 nucleotide sequence: TGTGCCATCAGGCCTGGACTACTTAATGAGCAGTTCTTC.

This clonotype was observed a handful of times. J is TRBJ2-3 and V is TRBV4-2; 9 nucleotides align to TRBD2. CDR1 LGHNA and CDR2 YNFKEQ come from the germline V gene. The V and J ends lost 0 bases and 1 base, in that order; junction bases with no gene match: 5. The CDR3 has 17 residues. The CDR3 bases are TGTGCCAGCAGCCAAGACCGGGCTAGCGGGGGCACAGATACGCAGTATTTT. Amino acids: CASSQDRASGGTDTQYF.

Many counts were recorded for this clonotype. The chain couples TRBV3-1 to TRBJ2-1, with 10 bases aligning to TRBD2. The V gene end was trimmed by 0 bases and the J gene end by 5 bases; junction bases not matched to a gene: 7. This CDR3 is built from 17 residues. CDR1 and CDR2 from the germline V gene are LGHDT and YNNKEL (reference sequence). The CDR3 nucleotides read TGTGCCAGCAGCCAAGATCCGCTAGCGGGAGTGAACAATGAGCAGTTCTTC. This gives the protein CASSQDPLAGVNNEQFF.